A single sample gave rise to the 7 T cell receptor delta chains below, sequenced in a study of gamma-delta chains in newborns, infants, children. TCRdb reanalysed the reads with CATT. In the table there are around 2,300 delta-chain clones, 0.95% to 1.1% of which are singletons. Material: blood. The receptors shown here come from a child who was a newborn, infant or young child, either healthy, febrile or measles-vaccinated (not recorded which).

To note about this clone: A far larger clone is only one base removed, so a read error is likely. The chain employs TRDV2 and TRDJ3; TRDD3 agrees at 8 bases. The CDR3 length is 17 residues. The V gene's germline CDR1 is GEAIGNYY and CDR2 EKD. The CDR3 region is CACGTWGSSWDTRQMFF. CDR3 nucleotide sequence: TGTGCCTGTGGCACCTGGGGGAGCTCCTGGGACACCCGACAGATGTTTTTC.

This clone was detected only a few times. The translation of this DNA and the TCRdb protein of a much larger clone differ at residue 15, probably owing to a read error; the protein shown here is translated from the DNA. The chain carries TRDV2 and TRDJ1; TRDD3 aligns across 12 bases. The CDR3 totals 17 residues. Germline values: CDR1 GEAIGNYY, CDR2 EKD. CDR3 sequence reads: CACDTLGDTVYTDKPIF. CDR3 sequence (DNA): TGTGCCTGTGACACCCTGGGGGATACGGTCTACACCGATAAACCCATCTTT.

In this sample, this clone turned up a few times. This rearrangement joins TRDV2 to TRDJ1, with 11 bases aligning to TRDD3. No J gene was available from TCRdb, and it was assigned here by a germline match of the DNA. Germline CDR1 is GEAIGNYY and CDR2 is EKD. V gave up 2 bases and J gave up 4 bases; unmatched junction bases: 5. This CDR3 has 15 amino acids. The CDR3 is CACDILGDNVDKLIF. For the CDR3, the DNA is TGTGCCTGTGACATACTGGGGGATAATGTCGATAAACTCATCTTT.

This clone was seen a handful of times. Being one base from a much bigger clone, this may be a read error. Additional DNA sequences in this sample encode the identical CDR3. The rearrangement links TRDV2 to TRDJ3; 8 positions agree with TRDD3. CDR1 is GEAIGNYY and CDR2 is EKD in the germline V gene. V shed 1 base, J shed 0 bases, and the junction held 4 bases outside the gene matches. The CDR3 runs 18 residues. CDR3 coding DNA: TGTGCCTGTGACACTGGGGGATCCGCCTCCTGGGACACCCGACAGATGTTTTTC. This codes for CACDTGGSASWDTRQMFF.

This clone was observed a handful of times. The gene calls are TRDV1 and TRDJ1, with TRDD3 matching 10 bases. The CDR3 covers 21 residues. CDR1 is TSWWSYY and CDR2 is QGS in the germline V gene. Trimming took 5 bases from V and 0 from J; bases not matched to a gene: 21. CDR3 in DNA: TGTGCTCTTGGGTTCCCCTTCTCTCGGGGGATACGCCAAAATTACACCGATAAACTCATCTTT. Residues: CALGFPFSRGIRQNYTDKLIF.

In its sample, this clone was seen a few times. One base away lies a much larger clone, so this may be a sequencing read error. Other DNA sequences of this sample code for an identical CDR3. The genes are TRDV2 and TRDJ3; TRDD3 agrees at 7 bases. CDR1 and CDR2 from the germline V gene are GEAIGNYY and EKD. The CDR3 totals 16 residues. CDR3 sequence reads: CACDTWDTWDTRQMFF. In DNA, the CDR3 is TGTGCCTGTGACACCTGGGATACCTGGGACACCCGCCAGATGTTTTTC.

As concerns this clone: This DNA's translation and the protein TCRdb lists, from a much larger clone, do not match at residue 8, likely due to a read error; the protein shown is translated from the DNA. This chain uses TRDV2 with TRDJ2; 8 nucleotides agree with TRDD3. The V gene's germline CDR1 is GEAIGNYY and CDR2 EKD. There are 15 residues in the CDR3. The junction had 5 bases not matched to a gene; V was cut back by 2 bases and J by 4 bases. CDR3 protein: CACDILGGTTAQLFF. The CDR3 coding sequence is TGTGCCTGTGACATACTGGGGGGTACGACAGCACAACTCTTCTTT.